The subject of this entry is one T cell receptor (beta chain). This receptor's antigen is unknown. Base qualities were left out, and no much larger clone turns up one base away. This sample was taken from a study of neoadjuvant anti-PD-1 for oral cavity cancer listed by TCRdb under 2021. A note on the overall study: Patients mostly received three to four biweekly doses of nivolumab at 3 mg/kg before curative-intent surgical resection. Responders were defined as patients with complete response, partial response or stable disease by RECIST 1.1; non-responders were defined as patients with progression. A fourth nivolumab dose was given around day 43 to patients without progression, and definitive surgical resection was performed in those patients on days 50-56. The parent correlative cohort had about 11 patients and a response rate of approximately 30%. General study outcomes and caveats: Higher pretreatment blood Treg/Th17 ratios correlated with both higher pretreatment blood TCRbeta clonality and lower post-treatment tumor TCRbeta clonality. TCR analyses included only three patients per response group, and the authors called for larger cohorts for validation. Greater tumor shrinkage correlated with larger post-treatment sizes of preexisting intratumoral clones, which suggests that expansion of preexisting clones contributed to response.

The intended sense of this specimen's time point label: after neoadjuvant nivolumab, at surgical resection. None of the patients had received prior systemic or radiation treatment, and all were newly diagnosed with stage II-IVA oral cavity squamous cell carcinoma. The cohort consisted of patients with HPV-negative, locally advanced oral cavity squamous cell carcinoma. Samples came from a longitudinal correlative study of a single-arm phase II trial of neoadjuvant nivolumab in oral cavity squamous cell carcinoma. Genomic DNA-based TCRbeta sequencing was performed on subject-matched pre- and post-treatment PBMCs and tumors from three responders and three non-responders. The Maxwell RSC DNA from Tissue kit was used to isolate genomic DNA from tumor tissue. As encoded in the germline V gene (reference sequence), CDR1 is MNHEY while CDR2 is SMNVEV. The CDR3 contains 14 residues, cysteine and phenylalanine counted. Only the CDR3 region is kept as DNA, spanning 42 bases read in frame from base 1. V is cut by 6 bases and J by 1 base, and the space between the germline ends is 7 bases.

Survey sequencing of tumors used two replicates per sample, and the tumor libraries mostly started from about 5 ug of input genomic DNA. Following the manufacturer's instructions, the team built TCRbeta libraries using the immunoSEQ hsTCRbeta kit. The finished libraries were brought together in one pool at 2.5 to 3.5 nM, which was then read using an Illumina NovaSeq 6000 S4 flow cell. The original methods were these. The immunoSEQ Analyzer handled quality control and preprocessing of the raw data. The analysis was limited to productive rearrangements, and each clonotype was defined by a unique CDR3 amino acid sequence. Repertoire clonality was estimated as the Gini-Simpson index, which was computed with the R package tcR. Student's t test was used to compare Gini indices, while Pearson correlation assessed associations with tumor size change. TCRdb re-hosts the immuneACCESS table, in-frame sequences only. Its copies lack some clones; in the studies checked, an unresolved V gene accounts for under half of them, and the cause for the rest is not known. The V and J calls and clone size were taken over from that table, and D and trimming were inferred from the DNA. This sample is represented by approximately 21,000 clones; around 45% of them were singletons. The ten largest clones take up around 43% of the sample.

The source was tumor tissue, collected after nivolumab (anti-PD-1) treatment. This receptor was identified in a person aged 40 to 85 with oral cavity squamous cell carcinoma. The sequence joins TRBV27 to TRBJ1-6, with no confident D gene call. CDR3 reads: CASSLKSYNSPLHF. The base sequence is TGTGCCAGCAGCCTTAAGTCCTATAATTCACCCCTCCACTTT.